The rows below give T cell receptor beta chains drawn from one sample of a study of CD8+CD57+ T cells in acquired aplastic anemia. Each CDR3 protein is one row after TCRdb ran MiXCR on the reads. The data hold approximately 190,000 distinct CDR3 sequences, with more than 45% observed a single time. Input material: sorted CD4+, CD8+, or CD8+CD57+ T cells (not recorded which) from PBMCs. The origin of the receptors is a human donor with aplastic anemia. The CDR3 runs from the conserved cysteine through the conserved F or W. D genes are given only for firm matches. Size is omitted from some rows. Given values are once, few, many or a class for expanded clones.

V gene: TRBV7-9
clone size: few
J gene: TRBJ1-5
D gene: NA
CDR3 protein: CASSLADSNQPQHF
CDR3 DNA: TGTGCCAGCAGTCTGGCGGATAGCAATCAGCCCCAGCATTTT

V gene: TRBV19
clone size: NA
J gene: TRBJ2-3
D gene: NA
CDR3 protein: CASSTDTGDTQYF
CDR3 DNA: TGTGCCAGTAGTACGGACACGGGAGATACGCAGTATTTT

V gene: TRBV7-6
clone size: few
J gene: TRBJ2-3
D gene: NA
CDR3 protein: CASSPSGDTQYF
CDR3 DNA: TGTGCCAGCAGCCCCTCCGGCGATACGCAGTATTTT

V gene: TRBV5-1
clone size: NA
J gene: TRBJ1-3
D gene: TRBD1
CDR3 protein: CASSWTGVSGNTIYF
CDR3 DNA: TGCGCCAGCAGCTGGACAGGGGTCTCTGGAAACACCATATATTTT

V gene: TRBV5-4
clone size: NA
J gene: TRBJ2-7
D gene: TRBD2
CDR3 protein: CASRGTSGRAETEQYF
CDR3 DNA: TGTGCCAGCAGGGGGACTAGCGGGAGGGCCGAGACAGAGCAGTACTTC

V gene: TRBV10-3
clone size: NA
J gene: TRBJ2-5
D gene: NA
CDR3 protein: CAISERRGAPQETQYF
CDR3 DNA: TGTGCCATCAGTGAGCGCAGGGGTGCCCCTCAAGAGACCCAGTACTTC

V gene: TRBV9
clone size: once
J gene: TRBJ2-7
D gene: TRBD2
CDR3 protein: CASSANRGGEQYF
CDR3 DNA: TGTGCCAGCAGCGCCAACCGGGGGGGCGAGCAGTACTTC

V gene: TRBV29-1
clone size: NA
J gene: TRBJ2-7
D gene: NA
CDR3 protein: CSVGTTGGSEQYF
CDR3 DNA: TGCAGCGTTGGGACTACCGGGGGCAGCGAGCAGTACTTC

V gene: TRBV20-1
clone size: many
J gene: TRBJ1-1
D gene: TRBD1
CDR3 protein: CSAFRTGKAFF
CDR3 DNA: TGCAGTGCTTTCAGGACAGGGAAGGCTTTCTTT

V gene: TRBV20-1
clone size: NA
J gene: TRBJ2-2
D gene: TRBD2
CDR3 protein: CSASLAGGKDTGELFF
CDR3 DNA: TGCAGTGCTTCACTAGCGGGAGGGAAGGACACCGGGGAGCTGTTTTTT

V gene: TRBV6-6
clone size: NA
J gene: TRBJ1-1
D gene: NA
CDR3 protein: CASSYWAQSKNTEAFF
CDR3 DNA: TGTGCCAGCAGTTACTGGGCACAGAGTAAGAACACTGAAGCTTTCTTT

V gene: TRBV11-2
clone size: NA
J gene: TRBJ2-7
D gene: NA
CDR3 protein: CASSLRQGGEQHF
CDR3 DNA: TGTGCCAGCAGCTTAAGACAGGGAGGCGAGCAGCACTTC

V gene: TRBV10-2
clone size: NA
J gene: TRBJ1-1
D gene: NA
CDR3 protein: CASSDPSTEAFF
CDR3 DNA: TGCGCCAGCAGTGACCCGAGCACTGAAGCTTTCTTT

V gene: TRBV10-3
clone size: many
J gene: TRBJ1-1
D gene: TRBD1
CDR3 protein: CAIRQGADTEAFF
CDR3 DNA: TGTGCCATTCGACAGGGGGCGGACACTGAAGCTTTCTTT

V gene: TRBV7-2
clone size: NA
J gene: TRBJ2-7
D gene: NA
CDR3 protein: CASSRRDGDYEQYF
CDR3 DNA: TGTGCCAGCAGTCGACGGGACGGGGACTACGAGCAGTACTTC

V gene: TRBV6-1
clone size: many
J gene: TRBJ1-5
D gene: NA
CDR3 protein: CASSPLGGSNQPQHF
CDR3 DNA: TGTGCCAGCAGCCCCCTTGGGGGGAGCAATCAGCCCCAGCATTTT

V gene: TRBV5-1
clone size: many
J gene: TRBJ2-3
D gene: NA
CDR3 protein: CASREQTDTQYF
CDR3 DNA: TGCGCCAGCAGAGAACAGACAGATACGCAGTATTTT

V gene: TRBV19
clone size: few
J gene: TRBJ2-2
D gene: NA
CDR3 protein: CASSWSGSNTGELFF
CDR3 DNA: TGTGCCAGTAGTTGGAGCGGGTCGAACACCGGGGAGCTGTTTTTT

V gene: TRBV7-2
clone size: few
J gene: TRBJ1-6
D gene: NA
CDR3 protein: CASSSNANSPLHF
CDR3 DNA: TGTGCCAGCAGCTCAAACGCAAATTCACCCCTCCACTTT

V gene: TRBV7-9
clone size: few
J gene: TRBJ2-2
D gene: NA
CDR3 protein: CASSLRTAELFF
CDR3 DNA: TGTGCCAGCAGCCTAAGGACGGCGGAGCTGTTTTTT

V gene: TRBV2
clone size: NA
J gene: TRBJ2-7
D gene: TRBD2
CDR3 protein: CASRRTSGGVSEQYF
CDR3 DNA: TGTGCCAGCAGGCGGACTAGCGGGGGTGTTAGCGAGCAGTACTTC

V gene: TRBV7-3
clone size: many
J gene: TRBJ2-1
D gene: NA
CDR3 protein: CASSLRGTSRNEQFF
CDR3 DNA: TGTGCCAGCAGCTTAAGAGGTACTAGCCGGAATGAGCAGTTCTTC

V gene: TRBV27
clone size: many
J gene: TRBJ2-7
D gene: TRBD2
CDR3 protein: CASSLGTSETYEQYF
CDR3 DNA: TGTGCCAGCAGTTTGGGGACTAGCGAGACCTACGAGCAGTACTTC

V gene: TRBV4-2
clone size: few
J gene: TRBJ2-4
D gene: NA
CDR3 protein: CASSIARAAKNIQYF
CDR3 DNA: TGTGCCAGCAGTATAGCTAGGGCAGCCAAAAACATTCAGTACTTC

V gene: TRBV15
clone size: NA
J gene: TRBJ2-7
D gene: NA
CDR3 protein: CATSRETLLGQYF
CDR3 DNA: TGTGCCACCAGCAGAGAGACCTTATTGGGGCAGTACTTC

V gene: TRBV19
clone size: once
J gene: TRBJ2-1
D gene: NA
CDR3 protein: CASKGGDEQFF
CDR3 DNA: TGTGCCAGTAAAGGTGGCGATGAGCAGTTCTTC

V gene: TRBV19
clone size: NA
J gene: TRBJ2-3
D gene: TRBD2
CDR3 protein: CASSIGLAADTQYF
CDR3 DNA: TGTGCCAGTAGTATCGGACTAGCGGCAGATACGCAGTATTTT

V gene: TRBV20-1
clone size: NA
J gene: TRBJ2-7
D gene: NA
CDR3 protein: CSASWGRGAEQYF
CDR3 DNA: TGCAGTGCTAGTTGGGGCAGGGGAGCAGAGCAGTACTTC

V gene: TRBV2
clone size: NA
J gene: TRBJ2-5
D gene: TRBD1
CDR3 protein: CASKPDRVQPQYF
CDR3 DNA: TGTGCCAGCAAACCCGACAGGGTTCAGCCCCAGTACTTC

V gene: TRBV19
clone size: many
J gene: TRBJ1-2
D gene: NA
CDR3 protein: CASSMSLGNILYGYTF
CDR3 DNA: TGTGCCAGTAGTATGTCCCTTGGGAATATTCTGTATGGCTACACCTTC

V gene: TRBV7-9
clone size: NA
J gene: TRBJ2-1
D gene: TRBD1
CDR3 protein: CASSGGQRNEQFF
CDR3 DNA: TGTGCCAGCAGCGGGGGACAGCGGAATGAGCAGTTCTTC

V gene: TRBV29-1
clone size: NA
J gene: TRBJ1-5
D gene: NA
CDR3 protein: CSVKQGVNQPQHF
CDR3 DNA: TGCAGCGTTAAACAGGGTGTGAATCAGCCCCAGCATTTT

V gene: TRBV20-1
clone size: many
J gene: TRBJ1-6
D gene: NA
CDR3 protein: CSARSFLQDSPLHF
CDR3 DNA: TGCAGTGCTAGAAGCTTCCTTCAAGATTCACCCCTCCACTTT

V gene: TRBV11-2
clone size: NA
J gene: TRBJ2-1
D gene: NA
CDR3 protein: CASSLRAGSSYNEQFF
CDR3 DNA: TGTGCCAGCAGCTTAAGGGCAGGTAGCTCCTACAATGAGCAGTTCTTC